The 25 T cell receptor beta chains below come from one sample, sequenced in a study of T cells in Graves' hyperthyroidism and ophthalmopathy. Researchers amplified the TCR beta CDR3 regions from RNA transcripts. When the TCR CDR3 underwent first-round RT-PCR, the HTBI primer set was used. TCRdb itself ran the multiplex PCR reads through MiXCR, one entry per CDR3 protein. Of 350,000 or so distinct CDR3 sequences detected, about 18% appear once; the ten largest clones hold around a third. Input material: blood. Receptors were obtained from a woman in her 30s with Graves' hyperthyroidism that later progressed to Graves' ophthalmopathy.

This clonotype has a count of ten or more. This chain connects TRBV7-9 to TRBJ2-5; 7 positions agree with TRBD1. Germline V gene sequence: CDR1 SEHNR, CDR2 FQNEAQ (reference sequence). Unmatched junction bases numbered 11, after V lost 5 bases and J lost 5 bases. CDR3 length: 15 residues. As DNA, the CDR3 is TGTGCCAGCAGCACCCCTGACAGGGTTGAGGAGACCCAGTACTTC. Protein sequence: CASSTPDRVEETQYF.

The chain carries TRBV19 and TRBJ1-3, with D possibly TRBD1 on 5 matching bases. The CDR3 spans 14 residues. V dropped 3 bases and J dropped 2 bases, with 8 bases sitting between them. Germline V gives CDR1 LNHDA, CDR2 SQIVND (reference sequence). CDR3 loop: CASSMAGPGNTIYF. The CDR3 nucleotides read TGTGCCAGTAGTATGGCGGGACCTGGAAACACCATATATTTT.

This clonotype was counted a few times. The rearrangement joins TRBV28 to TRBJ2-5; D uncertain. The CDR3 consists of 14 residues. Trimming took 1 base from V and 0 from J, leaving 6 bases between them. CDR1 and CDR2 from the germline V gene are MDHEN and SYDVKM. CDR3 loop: CASSLFKYQETQYF. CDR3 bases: TGTGCCAGCAGTTTATTCAAGTACCAAGAGACCCAGTACTTC.

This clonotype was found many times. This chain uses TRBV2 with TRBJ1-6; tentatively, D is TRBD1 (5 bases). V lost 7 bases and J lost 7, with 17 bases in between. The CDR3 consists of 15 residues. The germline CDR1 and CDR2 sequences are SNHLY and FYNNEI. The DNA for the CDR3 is TGTGCCAGCACCGAAGACAGTGCAACGAATTCACCCCTCCACTTT. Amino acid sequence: CASTEDSATNSPLHF.

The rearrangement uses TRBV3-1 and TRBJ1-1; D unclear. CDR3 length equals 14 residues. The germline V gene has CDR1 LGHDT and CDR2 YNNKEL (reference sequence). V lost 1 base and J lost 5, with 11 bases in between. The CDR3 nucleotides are TGTGCCAGCAGCCAAGGATGGCCACAGACTGAAGCTTTCTTT. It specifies CASSQGWPQTEAFF.

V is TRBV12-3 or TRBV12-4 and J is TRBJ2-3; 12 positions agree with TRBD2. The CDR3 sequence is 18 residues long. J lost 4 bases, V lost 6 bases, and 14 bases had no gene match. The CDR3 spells CASSLELAGGPGSDTQYF. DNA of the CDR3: TGTGCCAGCAGCTTGGAGCTAGCGGGAGGGCCAGGTTCAGATACGCAGTATTTT.

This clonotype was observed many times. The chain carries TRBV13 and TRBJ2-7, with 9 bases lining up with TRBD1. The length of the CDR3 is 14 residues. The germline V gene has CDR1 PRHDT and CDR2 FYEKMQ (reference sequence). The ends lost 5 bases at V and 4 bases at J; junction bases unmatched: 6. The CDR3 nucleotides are TGTGCCAGCAGCCTCTCCGGGACAGGGTACGAGCAGTACTTC. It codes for CASSLSGTGYEQYF.

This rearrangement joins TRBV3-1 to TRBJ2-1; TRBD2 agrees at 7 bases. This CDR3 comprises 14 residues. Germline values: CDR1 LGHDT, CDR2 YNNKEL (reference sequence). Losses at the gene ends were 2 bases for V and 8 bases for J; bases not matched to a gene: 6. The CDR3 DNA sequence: TGTGCCAGCAGCCAAAGCTGGGAGGGTTATGAGCAGTTCTTC. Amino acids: CASSQSWEGYEQFF.

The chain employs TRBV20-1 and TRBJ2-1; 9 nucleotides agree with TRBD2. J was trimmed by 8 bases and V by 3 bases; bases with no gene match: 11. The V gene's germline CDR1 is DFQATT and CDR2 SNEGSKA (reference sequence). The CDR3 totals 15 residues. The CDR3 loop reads CSASRVAGEADEQFF. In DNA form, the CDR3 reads TGCAGTGCTAGTAGAGTAGCGGGAGAAGCGGATGAGCAGTTCTTC.

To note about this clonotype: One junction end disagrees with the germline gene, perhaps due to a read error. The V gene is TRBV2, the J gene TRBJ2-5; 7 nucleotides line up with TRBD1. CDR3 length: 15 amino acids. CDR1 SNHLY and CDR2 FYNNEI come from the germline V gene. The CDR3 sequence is CASSGGTAYQEAQYF. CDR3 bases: TGTGCCAGCAGTGGTGGGACAGCGTACCAAGAGGCCCAGTACTTC.

Here the CDR3 reads CSVEGGTSGYEQYF. DNA for the CDR3: TGCAGCGTTGAAGGAGGGACTAGCGGCTACGAGCAGTACTTC. The rearrangement uses TRBV29-1 and TRBJ2-7; the match to TRBD2 covers 11 bases. The germline V gene has CDR1 SQVTM and CDR2 ANQGSEA. The CDR3 is made up of 14 amino acids. After removal of 1 base from V and 3 bases from J, the junction contained 2 bases not matched to a gene.

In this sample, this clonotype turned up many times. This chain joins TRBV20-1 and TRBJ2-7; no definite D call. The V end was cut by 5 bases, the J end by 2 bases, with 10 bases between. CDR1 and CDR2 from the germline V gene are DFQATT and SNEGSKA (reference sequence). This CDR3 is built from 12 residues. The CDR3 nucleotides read TGCAGTGCTTGGAACCGCACCTACGAGCAGTACTTC. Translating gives CSAWNRTYEQYF.

This CDR3 reads CASSEGVGVSTDTQYF. Here the CDR3 DNA reads TGTGCCAGCAGCGAAGGGGTCGGGGTTAGCACAGATACGCAGTATTTT. The chain links TRBV11-2 to TRBJ2-3; D possibly uses TRBD1 or TRBD2 (5 bases each). The CDR3 runs to 16 residues. Trimming removed 5 bases at V and 0 bases at J, with 15 bases between. Per the germline V gene, CDR1 is SGHAT and CDR2 is FQNNGV. Combining the CDR3 with reference TRBV11-2 and TRBJ2-3 gives the whole variable domain EAGVAQSPRYKIIEKRQSVAFWCNPISGHATLYWYQQILGQGPKLLIQFQNNGVVDDSQLPKDRFSAERLKGVDSTLKIQPAKLEDSAVYLCASSEGVGVSTDTQYFGPGTRLTVL.

CDR3 bases: TGTGCCAGCAGTTTTTCCGGGTCAGAGACCCAGTACTTC. Residues: CASSFSGSETQYF. The V and J genes are TRBV7-8 and TRBJ2-5; D unclear. The CDR3 length is 13 residues. Germline-derived CDR1 and CDR2 are SGHVS and FQNEAQ. V shed 6 bases and J shed 4 bases, with 12 bases lying between them. Full variable domain (rest looked up from reference TRBV7-8 and TRBJ2-5): GAGVSQSPRYKVAKRGQDVALRCDPISGHVSLFWYQQALGQGPEFLTYFQNEAQLDKSGLPSDRFFAERPEGSVSTLKIQRTQQEDSAVYLCASSFSGSETQYFGPGTRLLVL.

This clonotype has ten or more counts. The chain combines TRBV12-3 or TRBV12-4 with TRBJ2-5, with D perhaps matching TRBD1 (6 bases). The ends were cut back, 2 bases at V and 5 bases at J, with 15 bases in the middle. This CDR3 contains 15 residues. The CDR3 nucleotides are TGTGCCAGCAGTTTATATGCAGGGGCTAGGGAGACCCAGTACTTC. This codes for CASSLYAGARETQYF.

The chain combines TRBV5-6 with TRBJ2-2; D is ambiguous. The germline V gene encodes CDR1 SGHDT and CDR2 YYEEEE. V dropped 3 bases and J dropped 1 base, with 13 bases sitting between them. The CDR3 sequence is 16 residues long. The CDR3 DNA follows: TGTGCCAGCAGCTCGACCCCCCAAGGGAACACCGGGGAGCTGTTTTTT. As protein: CASSSTPQGNTGELFF.

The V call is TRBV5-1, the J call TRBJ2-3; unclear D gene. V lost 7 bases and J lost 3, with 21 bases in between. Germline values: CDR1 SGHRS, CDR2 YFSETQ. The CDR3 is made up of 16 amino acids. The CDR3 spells CASAPGDSSGTDTQYF. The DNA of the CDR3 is TGCGCCAGCGCACCGGGTGACTCCTCTGGGACAGATACGCAGTATTTT.

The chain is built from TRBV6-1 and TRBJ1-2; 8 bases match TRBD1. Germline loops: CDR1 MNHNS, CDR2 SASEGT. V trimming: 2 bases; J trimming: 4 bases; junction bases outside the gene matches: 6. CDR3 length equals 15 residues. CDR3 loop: CASSEWGQAGYGYTF. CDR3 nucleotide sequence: TGTGCCAGCAGTGAATGGGGACAGGCCGGCTATGGCTACACCTTC.

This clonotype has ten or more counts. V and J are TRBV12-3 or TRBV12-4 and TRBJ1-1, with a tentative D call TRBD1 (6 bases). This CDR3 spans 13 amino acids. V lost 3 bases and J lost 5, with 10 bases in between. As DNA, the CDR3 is TGTGCCAGCAGTTTCGAAGGGGGGACTGAAGCTTTCTTT. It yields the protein CASSFEGGTEAFF.

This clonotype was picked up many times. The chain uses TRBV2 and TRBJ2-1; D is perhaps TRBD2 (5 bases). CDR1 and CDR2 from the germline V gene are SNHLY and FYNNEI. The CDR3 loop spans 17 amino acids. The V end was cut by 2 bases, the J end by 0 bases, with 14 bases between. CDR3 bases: TGTGCCAGCAGTGAAAATTCGGGGAGATACTCCTACAATGAGCAGTTCTTC. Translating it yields CASSENSGRYSYNEQFF.

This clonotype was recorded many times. The CDR3 DNA reads TGTGCCTGGGACTTGGGGGGATCCACTGAAGCTTTCTTT. It specifies CAWDLGGSTEAFF. The chain carries TRBV30 and TRBJ1-1; D may be TRBD1 (5 bases). In germline, CDR1 is GTSNPN, CDR2 SVGIG (reference sequence). The CDR3 runs 13 residues. The V end lost 5 bases, the J end lost 4 bases, and 14 bases lay between the germline ends.

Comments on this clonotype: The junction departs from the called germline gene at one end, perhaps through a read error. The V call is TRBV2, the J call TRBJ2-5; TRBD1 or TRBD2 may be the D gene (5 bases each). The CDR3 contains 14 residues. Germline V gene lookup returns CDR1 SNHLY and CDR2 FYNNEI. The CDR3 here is CASSWDGDQETQYF. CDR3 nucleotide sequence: TGTGCCAGCAGTTGGGACGGAGACCAAGAGACCCAGTACTTT.

The CDR3 DNA reads as TGTGCCAGCAGTGAAGACGGACTAGCGGGGTTCAATGAGCAGTTCTTC. Its translation is CASSEDGLAGFNEQFF. The V call is TRBV6-1, the J call TRBJ2-1; 12 bases map to TRBD2. CDR1 is MNHNS and CDR2 is SASEGT in the germline V gene. The CDR3 covers 16 residues. V lost 1 base, J lost 6 bases, and 4 bases stayed unmatched.

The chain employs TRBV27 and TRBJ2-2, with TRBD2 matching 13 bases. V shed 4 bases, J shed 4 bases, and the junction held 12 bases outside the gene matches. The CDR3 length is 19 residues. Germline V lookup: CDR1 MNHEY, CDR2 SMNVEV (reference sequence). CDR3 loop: CASSSYPGLAGESTGELFF. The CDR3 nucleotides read TGTGCCAGCAGTTCGTACCCCGGACTAGCGGGAGAGAGCACCGGGGAGCTGTTTTTT.

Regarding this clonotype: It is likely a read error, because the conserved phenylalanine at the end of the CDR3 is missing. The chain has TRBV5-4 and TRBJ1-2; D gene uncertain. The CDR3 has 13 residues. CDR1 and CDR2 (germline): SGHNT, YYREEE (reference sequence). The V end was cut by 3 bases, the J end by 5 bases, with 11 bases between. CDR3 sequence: CASSYGPTYGYTL. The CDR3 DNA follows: TGTGCCAGCAGCTACGGACCGACGTATGGCTACACCCTC.